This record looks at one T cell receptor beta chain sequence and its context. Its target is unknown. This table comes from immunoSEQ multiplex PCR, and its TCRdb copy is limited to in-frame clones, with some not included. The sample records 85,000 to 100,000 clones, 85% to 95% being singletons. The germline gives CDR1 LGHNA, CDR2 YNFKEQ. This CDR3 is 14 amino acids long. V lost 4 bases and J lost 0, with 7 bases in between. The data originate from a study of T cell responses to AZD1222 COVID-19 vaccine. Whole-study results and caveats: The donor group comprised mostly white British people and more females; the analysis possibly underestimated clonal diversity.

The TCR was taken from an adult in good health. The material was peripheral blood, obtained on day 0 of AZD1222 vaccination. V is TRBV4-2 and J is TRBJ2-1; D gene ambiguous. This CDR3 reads CASSPPGSYNEQFF. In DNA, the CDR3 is TGTGCCAGCAGCCCTCCAGGCTCCTACAATGAGCAGTTCTTC.